These 23 T cell receptor beta chains originate from one sample sequenced in a study of blood T cell repertoires in COVID-19. TCRdb keeps only in-frame clones here, not all; method: immunoSEQ multiplex PCR. Among approximately 150,000 clones, under 90% were seen once, and the ten largest hold 2% to 2.5%. Sequenced: PBMCs or T cells enriched from blood (not recorded which). The receptors originated from a man in his forties with acute COVID-19.

The chain couples TRBV28 to TRBJ1-1; tentatively, D is TRBD1 (6 bases). Trimming shortened V by 6 bases and J by 4 bases, and 12 bases separated the two germline ends. This CDR3 has 13 residues. Germline CDR1 and CDR2: MDHEN and SYDVKM. The CDR3 loop is CASSSQGTTEAFF. DNA of the CDR3: TGTGCCAGCAGCTCACAGGGAACCACTGAAGCTTTCTTT.

This clone was detected only once. The V and J genes are TRBV3-1 (or the pseudogene TRBV3-2) and TRBJ1-6; D call uncertain. The V and J ends lost 0 bases and 13 bases respectively, with 10 bases between them. The CDR3 totals 13 residues. CDR1 and CDR2 from the germline V gene are LGHDT and YNNKEL (reference sequence). DNA for the CDR3: TGTGCCAGCAGCCAAGAATGGTCGGGTCCCCTCCACTTT. Translating gives CASSQEWSGPLHF.

CDR3 amino acids: CASSSGLSSYNEQFF. As DNA, the CDR3 is TGTGCCAGCAGCTCGGGACTATCCTCCTACAATGAGCAGTTCTTC. The chain is built from TRBV11-3 and TRBJ2-1; TRBD2 aligns across 7 bases. Trimming took 4 bases from V and 0 from J; bases not matched to a gene: 3. The CDR3 totals 15 residues. CDR1 is SGHNT and CDR2 is YENEEA in the germline V gene.

This chain connects TRBV12-3 or TRBV12-4 to TRBJ1-2, with 7 bases aligning to TRBD1. Trimming took 3 bases from V and 8 from J; bases not matched to a gene: 6. CDR3 length: 13 residues. In DNA form, the CDR3 reads TGTGCCAGCAGTTTTCAGACAGGGTACGGCTACACCTTC. It codes for CASSFQTGYGYTF.

This chain uses TRBV11-2 with TRBJ1-1; D remains ambiguous. Germline V CDR1 and CDR2: SGHAT, FQNNGV. The CDR3 loop spans 13 amino acids. V lost 2 bases to trimming and J lost 4 bases, with 8 bases between them. CDR3 sequence: CASSLKESTEAFF. The CDR3 bases are TGTGCCAGCAGCTTAAAGGAGAGCACTGAAGCTTTCTTT.

This clone appeared once. The genes are TRBV30 and TRBJ2-7, with D tentatively TRBD2 (6 bases). From germline, CDR1 is GTSNPN and CDR2 SVGIG (reference sequence). V lost 5 bases, J lost 7 bases, and 15 bases lay in between. CDR3 size: 12 residues. The CDR3 DNA is TGTGCCTGGGACGGGGAGGAAAAAGAGCAGTACTTC. It codes for CAWDGEEKEQYF.

The chain has TRBV3-1 (or the pseudogene TRBV3-2) and TRBJ2-1; 11 bases align to TRBD1. The ends lost 5 bases at V and 0 bases at J; junction bases unmatched: 9. Germline V gene sequence: CDR1 LGHDT, CDR2 YNNKEL (reference sequence). The CDR3 runs to 18 residues. This CDR3 is CASSLRTGGGLSYNEQFF. The DNA for the CDR3 is TGTGCCAGCAGCTTACGGACAGGGGGCGGCCTCTCCTACAATGAGCAGTTCTTC.

The J gene is TRBJ1-1, the V gene TRBV19; D not resolved. This CDR3 contains 14 residues. V lost 5 bases to trimming and J lost 8 bases, with 18 bases between them. Germline lookup yields CDR1 LNHDA and CDR2 SQIVND (reference sequence). CDR3 nucleotide sequence: TGTGCCAGTAGTCGGGAGGGAGTACAATCGGAAGCTTTCTTT. This sequence encodes CASSREGVQSEAFF.

The rearrangement links TRBV29-1 to TRBJ1-2; 9 bases align to TRBD1. Trimming took 5 bases from V and 6 from J; bases not matched to a gene: 7. The CDR3 contains 13 residues. Germline CDR1 reads SQVTM; CDR2 reads ANQGSEA. The CDR3 sequence is CSVPGTGPDGYTF. CDR3 sequence (DNA): TGCAGCGTTCCCGGGACAGGGCCTGATGGCTACACCTTC.

This sequence joins TRBV10-3 and TRBJ1-4; perhaps TRBD1 as D (6 bases). V lost 0 bases to trimming and J lost 8 bases, with 13 bases between them. Germline V gene sequence: CDR1 ENHRY, CDR2 SYGVKD. The CDR3 length is 15 residues. For the CDR3, the DNA is TGTGCCATCAGTGAGTCTCGGGGGGCGCGGGAAAAACTGTTTTTT. Protein: CAISESRGAREKLFF.

The V call is TRBV19, the J call TRBJ2-1; TRBD2 might be the D (5 bases). There are 14 residues in the CDR3. Trimming took off 4 bases at V and 8 bases at J, with 15 bases between the two ends. Germline V gene lookup returns CDR1 LNHDA and CDR2 SQIVND (reference sequence). CDR3 loop: CASSTIRGPHEQFF. DNA for the CDR3: TGTGCCAGTAGTACTATACGCGGGCCCCATGAGCAGTTCTTC.

Remarks on this clone: The junction departs from the called germline gene at one end, perhaps through a read error. J is TRBJ2-2 and V is TRBV6-1; the D is unclear. CDR1 and CDR2 from the germline V gene are MNHNS and SASEGT. This CDR3 region has 12 residues. CDR3 sequence reads: CASCDAAGELFF. The CDR3 DNA is TGTGCCAGCTGTGATGCGGCCGGGGAGCTGTTTTTT.

The V call is TRBV12-3 or TRBV12-4, the J call TRBJ2-7, with TRBD1 matching 7 bases. The V gene end was trimmed by 4 bases and the J gene end by 6 bases; junction bases not matched to a gene: 6. The CDR3 totals 13 residues. CDR3: CASSSETGIEQYF. CDR3 sequence (DNA): TGTGCCAGCAGTTCCGAGACAGGGATCGAGCAGTACTTC.

This clone was recorded only once. V usage is TRBV6-4 and J usage is TRBJ2-1, with 12 nucleotides matching TRBD2. Germline lookup yields CDR1 MRHNA and CDR2 SNTAGT. The CDR3 extends over 15 amino acids. V lost 3 bases and J lost 9; bases outside the gene matches: 6. This CDR3 is CASSELAGGGGEQFF. CDR3 nucleotides: TGTGCCAGCAGTGAACTAGCGGGAGGCGGGGGTGAGCAGTTCTTC.

V gene TRBV19 combines with J gene TRBJ1-2; unclear D gene. Germline CDR1 is LNHDA and CDR2 is SQIVND (reference sequence). The CDR3 sequence is 13 residues long. Trimming cost V 10 bases and J 1 base, with 13 bases left between them. CDR3 coding DNA: TGTGCCACCTCCCCTAGAGATAACTATGGCTACACCTTC. Protein sequence: CATSPRDNYGYTF.

The gene calls are TRBV28 and TRBJ2-3, with TRBD2 as a possible D gene (6 bases). Trimming took 2 bases from V and 2 from J, leaving 11 bases between them. This CDR3 is built from 15 residues. Germline values: CDR1 MDHEN, CDR2 SYDVKM. The CDR3 DNA reads TGTGCCAGCAGTTTAGGAGGGGCCGCCACAGATACGCAGTATTTT. Translation gives CASSLGGAATDTQYF.

This rearrangement joins TRBV7-3 to TRBJ2-1; TRBD2 matches 8 bases. The CDR3 has 15 residues. Germline loops: CDR1 SGHTA, CDR2 FQGTGA. V was clipped by 3 bases and J by 8 bases; unmatched bases: 9. The CDR3 DNA reads as TGTGCCAGCAGCTTGGCCGGGACTAGGGGGGATGAGCAGTTCTTC. This encodes CASSLAGTRGDEQFF.

The rearrangement joins TRBV9 to TRBJ2-3; 7 positions match TRBD2. The CDR3 covers 15 residues. V trimming: 0 bases; J trimming: 3 bases; junction bases outside the gene matches: 4. The V gene's germline CDR1 is SGDLS and CDR2 YYNGEE. CDR3 DNA: TGTGCCAGCAGCGTAGCGGGAGGCCTGACAGATACGCAGTATTTT. Protein product: CASSVAGGLTDTQYF.

The chain has TRBV2 and TRBJ1-1, with D possibly TRBD1 on 5 matching bases. Germline V CDR1 and CDR2: SNHLY, FYNNEI. CDR3 size: 13 residues. V was pared by 3 bases and J by 5 bases, with 10 bases between. CDR3 nucleotides: TGTGCCAGCAGTGACCGGGGGGGGACTGAAGCTTTCTTT. This encodes CASSDRGGTEAFF.

This chain connects TRBV28 to TRBJ1-2, with 11 bases fitting TRBD1. In germline, CDR1 is MDHEN, CDR2 SYDVKM. After removal of 4 bases from V and 4 bases from J, the junction contained 5 bases not matched to a gene. The CDR3 is made up of 15 amino acids. CDR3 coding DNA: TGTGCCAGCAGTTGGGACAGGGGGTTACCCTATGGCTACACCTTC. Its translation is CASSWDRGLPYGYTF.

The V call is TRBV12-3 or TRBV12-4, the J call TRBJ2-2; no clear D. Trimming removed 4 bases from V and 4 bases from J, with 7 bases in between. The CDR3 is 13 amino acids. CDR3 bases: TGTGCCAGCAGTTCTCCGGGCACCGGGGAGCTGTTTTTT. The encoded protein is CASSSPGTGELFF.

The chain has TRBV19 and TRBJ2-4; D perhaps matches TRBD2 (6 bases). V dropped 6 bases and J dropped 0 bases, with 9 bases sitting between them. The CDR3 spans 14 residues. Looked up from germline, CDR1 is LNHDA and CDR2 is SQIVND (reference sequence). CDR3 residues: CASRRDLAKNIQYF. The CDR3 region has the DNA TGTGCCAGTAGGCGGGATCTAGCCAAAAACATTCAGTACTTC.

V and J are TRBV19 and TRBJ1-1; D possibly corresponds to TRBD1 (5 bases). V lost 5 bases to trimming and J lost 5 bases, with 36 bases between them. The CDR3 length is 21 residues. CDR1 LNHDA and CDR2 SQIVND come from the germline V gene (reference sequence). The CDR3 here is CASSLSPSLTGLTPRGTEAFF. The CDR3 bases are TGTGCCAGTAGTCTTTCCCCATCCTTAACGGGACTCACCCCTCGAGGGACTGAAGCTTTCTTT.